Each of the 4 T cell receptor beta chains below was sequenced from the same sample in a study of cytomegalovirus exposure and HLA in healthy donors. Use of 60 Vbeta and 13 Jbeta primers characterized the PCR. TCRdb's copy holds only in-frame clones and misses some; the assay was immunoSEQ multiplex PCR. This sample has about 180,000 clones, with over 65% found just once. Sequenced: PBMCs. These receptors came from a man aged 18-30 years in good health and CMV-seronegative.

The sample holds a few counts of this clone. The CDR3 DNA is TGCGCCAGCAGCTTGGCTCCCCCGAGTAGCGGGAGATTCCAAGAGACCCAGTACTTC. Translated, it gives CASSLAPPSSGRFQETQYF. V and J are TRBV5-1 and TRBJ2-5; 9 bases agree with TRBD2. V trimming: 0 bases; J trimming: 1 base; junction bases outside the gene matches: 13. Germline V gene sequence: CDR1 SGHRS, CDR2 YFSETQ. This CDR3 is built from 19 residues.

The chain joins TRBV25-1 to TRBJ2-1; D might be TRBD2 (6 bases). In germline, CDR1 is MGHDK, CDR2 SYGVNS. Trimming removed 8 bases from V and 4 bases from J, with 15 bases in between. The CDR3 runs 14 residues. CDR3 sequence reads: CASRRAGSYNEQFF. CDR3 DNA sequence: TGTGCCAGCCGGAGGGCCGGGTCTTACAATGAGCAGTTCTTC. Full variable domain (rest looked up from reference TRBV25-1 and TRBJ2-1): EADIYQTPRYLVIGTGKKITLECSQTMGHDKMYWYQQDPGMELHLIHYSYGVNSTEKGDLSSESTVSRIRTEHFPLTLESARPSHTSQYLCASRRAGSYNEQFFGPGTRLTVL.

The chain is built from TRBV18 and TRBJ2-2; TRBD2 matches at 12 bases. The CDR3 contains 17 residues. Germline V gives CDR1 KGHSH, CDR2 LQKENI. The J segment lost 5 bases and the V segment lost 3 bases, leaving 7 bases of the junction unmatched. CDR3 nucleotides: TGTGCCAGCTCACCGTATCTAGCGGGAGGGCCGACCGGGGAGCTGTTTTTT. Protein product: CASSPYLAGGPTGELFF.

This rearrangement joins TRBV5-8 to TRBJ2-3; possible D gene TRBD2, 6 bases. The CDR3 has 14 residues. V was pared by 9 bases and J by 4 bases, with 18 bases between. Germline V CDR1 and CDR2: SGHTS, YDEGEE. CDR3 loop: CATKVRGGADTQYF. CDR3 nucleotides: TGTGCCACCAAAGTTCGGGGAGGTGCAGATACGCAGTATTTT. The variable domain in full, with the rest retrieved from reference TRBV5-8 and TRBJ2-3, is EAGVTQSPTHLIKTRGQQATLRCSPISGHTSVYWYQQALGLGLQFLLWYDEGEERNRGNFPPRFSGRQFPNYSSELNVNALELEDSALYLCATKVRGGADTQYFGPGTRLTVL.